Presented here are 15 T cell receptor beta chains from one specimen sequenced in a study of human T cells and chemical hapten exposure. Stated time point: patch test 1, 2 weeks after DPC sensitization. Treatment noted: therapeutic diphenylcyclopropenone sensitization with weekly scalp DPC. One entry per CDR3 protein results from TCRdb running MiXCR on the RACE reads. Of about 360,000 distinct CDR3 sequences listed, nearly 5% are singletons. The sequencing here drew on whole blood, taken in connection with sensitization to the hapten diphenylcyclopropenone (DPC). Receptors were obtained from a woman aged 50 to 60 with alopecia areata. Some clones in this sample may be carry-over from other donors' samples.

This clonotype was observed at least ten times. The V gene is TRBV29-1, the J gene TRBJ1-2; D might be TRBD1 (5 bases). Germline V gene lookup returns CDR1 SQVTM and CDR2 ANQGSEA. Deletions cut 1 base from V and 4 bases from J, with 16 bases between. This CDR3 is 15 amino acids long. The CDR3 region has the DNA TGCAGCGTTGAAGGATTGTGGGGTCAGGGCTATGGCTACACCTTC. Protein: CSVEGLWGQGYGYTF.

At least ten counts were recorded for this clonotype. V and J are TRBV28 and TRBJ2-3, with 10 nucleotides matching TRBD2. The CDR3 extends over 15 amino acids. Germline CDR1 MDHEN, CDR2 SYDVKM. V lost 9 bases and J lost 1; bases outside the gene matches: 7. DNA of the CDR3: TGTGCCAGTGGCCTAGCGGGAGAAGGCACAGATACGCAGTATTTT. Translation: CASGLAGEGTDTQYF.

This clonotype was picked up many times. V is TRBV6-2 or TRBV6-3 and J is TRBJ2-6; D is perhaps TRBD1 (5 bases). The germline V gene encodes CDR1 MNHEY and CDR2 SVGEGT. Trimming removed 0 bases from V and 2 bases from J, with 11 bases in between. This CDR3 comprises 17 residues. The CDR3: CASSYSSGLAGANVLTF. DNA of the CDR3: TGTGCCAGCAGTTACTCGTCAGGGTTGGCTGGGGCCAACGTCCTGACTTTC.

Ten or more counts support this clonotype. The J gene is TRBJ1-1, the V gene TRBV20-1; no clear D gene. The CDR3 totals 12 residues. The V and J ends lost 6 bases and 7 bases respectively, with 15 bases between them. Germline V lookup: CDR1 DFQATT, CDR2 SNEGSKA (reference sequence). The CDR3 spells CSASGPQVEAFF. The CDR3 DNA follows: TGCAGTGCCTCCGGACCTCAGGTTGAAGCTTTCTTT.

This clonotype was detected many times. The gene calls are TRBV10-3 and TRBJ2-1, with 7 bases that match TRBD1. The CDR3 runs 16 residues. Germline lookup yields CDR1 ENHRY and CDR2 SYGVKD. J lost 2 bases, V lost 2 bases, and 6 bases had no gene match. CDR3 in DNA: TGTGCCATCAGTGAGCGACAGGGTATGACCTACAATGAGCAGTTCTTC. The encoded protein is CAISERQGMTYNEQFF.

The chain carries TRBV15 and TRBJ2-7; D gene uncertain. V was pared by 1 base and J by 3 bases, with 4 bases between. Germline CDR1 reads LNHNV; CDR2 reads YYDKDF (reference sequence). This CDR3 is 12 amino acids long. The CDR3 coding sequence is TGTGCCACCAGCAGAGGCAACTACGAGCAGTACTTC. Its translation: CATSRGNYEQYF.

The sample holds many counts of this clonotype. CDR3 sequence reads: CASSLAKGSNQPQHF. The CDR3 nucleotides read TGTGCCAGCAGTTTAGCAAAAGGGAGCAATCAGCCCCAGCATTTT. This sequence joins TRBV12-3 or TRBV12-4 and TRBJ1-5; no definite D call. V lost 0 bases to trimming and J lost 1 base, with 7 bases between them. The CDR3 totals 15 residues.

This clonotype was counted ten times or more. The chain is built from TRBV5-1 and TRBJ2-3, with unresolved D. The germline V gene encodes CDR1 SGHRS and CDR2 YFSETQ. V lost 4 bases to trimming and J lost 2 bases, with 8 bases between them. The CDR3 loop spans 13 amino acids. The CDR3 spells CASSGEHTDTQYF. In DNA, the CDR3 is TGCGCCAGCAGCGGGGAACACACAGATACGCAGTATTTT. The whole variable domain, filled in from reference TRBV5-1 and TRBJ2-3, reads KAGVTQTPRYLIKTRGQQVTLSCSPISGHRSVSWYQQTPGQGLQFLFEYFSETQRNKGNFPGRFSGRQFSNSRSEMNVSTLELGDSALYLCASSGEHTDTQYFGPGTRLTVL.

V gene TRBV7-6 combines with J gene TRBJ2-3; D is ambiguous. The CDR3 is 16 residues long. Trimming removed 1 base from V and 2 bases from J, with 13 bases in between. Germline-derived CDR1 and CDR2 are SGHVS and FNYEAQ. CDR3 nucleotides: TGTGCCAGCAGCTTAGAGATCGTCAGCCCCACAGATACGCAGTATTTT. Protein sequence: CASSLEIVSPTDTQYF.

This clonotype has only a few counts. V is TRBV29-1 and J is TRBJ2-2; D uncertain. Germline lookup yields CDR1 SQVTM and CDR2 ANQGSEA. V lost 6 bases and J lost 6, with 14 bases in between. The CDR3 is 13 residues long. The CDR3 loop is CSVTLDPAGELFF. CDR3 coding DNA: TGCAGCGTCACCCTGGACCCGGCCGGGGAGCTGTTTTTT.

V gene TRBV2 combines with J gene TRBJ1-4, with D possibly being TRBD1 (6 bases). The CDR3 sequence is 15 residues long. The V gene's germline CDR1 is SNHLY and CDR2 FYNNEI. Trimming left V 6 bases short and J 1 base short, with 12 bases between. The CDR3 nucleotides read TGTGCCAGCAGCAAGCCAGGGGTAACTAATGAAAAACTGTTTTTT. Amino acids: CASSKPGVTNEKLFF.

This clonotype was seen ten or more times. The rearrangement links TRBV10-3 to TRBJ2-5, with TRBD1 matching 9 bases. Per the germline V gene, CDR1 is ENHRY and CDR2 is SYGVKD. After removal of 4 bases from V and 0 bases from J, the junction contained 9 bases not matched to a gene. This CDR3 comprises 17 residues. The CDR3 nucleotides read TGTGCCATCAGTGGATCCGGGACAGGGCCTTACCAAGAGACCCAGTACTTC. Translation gives CAISGSGTGPYQETQYF.

The chain combines TRBV12-3 or TRBV12-4 with TRBJ1-5; unclear D gene. The ends were cut back, 3 bases at V and 0 bases at J, with 6 bases in the middle. CDR3 size: 14 residues. The CDR3 is CASSFDNSNQPQHF. The DNA for the CDR3 is TGTGCCAGCAGTTTTGACAATAGCAATCAGCCCCAGCATTTT.

This clonotype was found many times. This sequence joins TRBV7-2 and TRBJ2-7, with D possibly TRBD2 on 6 matching bases. The V and J ends lost 4 bases and 6 bases respectively, with 13 bases between them. The CDR3 is 13 residues long. Germline V gene data show CDR1 as SGHTA and CDR2 as FQGNSA. The DNA for the CDR3 is TGTGCCAGCAGCTCGCTCCTGGGAGGCGAGCAGTACTTC. Amino acids: CASSSLLGGEQYF.

The chain has TRBV10-3 and TRBJ2-7; no clear D gene. Deletions cut 4 bases from V and 2 bases from J, with 6 bases between. Germline CDR1 ENHRY, CDR2 SYGVKD. The CDR3 has 12 amino acids. The CDR3 sequence is CAISASTYEQYF. The DNA for the CDR3 is TGTGCCATCAGTGCCAGCACCTACGAGCAGTACTTC.